Sequencing of this T cell receptor (beta chain) was carried out in a study of CD8+CD57+ T cells in acquired aplastic anemia. To note about this clonotype: The junction shows a germline mismatch at one end, possibly a read error.

Genomic DNA was employed as the template in profiling TCR beta VDJ and CDR3. Using its own MiXCR run on the reads, TCRdb lists one record per CDR3 protein. The sample lists just over 400,000 distinct CDR3 sequences; about two thirds were seen once. Germline assignment: CDR1 MNHNY and CDR2 SVGAGI (reference sequence). The CDR3 contains 16 residues. Sequenced input: sorted CD4+, CD8+, or CD8+CD57+ T cells (not recorded which) from PBMCs. This chain links TRBV6-6 with TRBJ2-6, with 8 bases that match TRBD1. The TCR comes from a human donor in good health, serving as a control. CDR3 sequence (DNA): TGTGCCAGCAGTAAAGACAGGGGCGTGGGTGCCAACGTCCTGGCTTTC. It encodes CASSKDRGVGANVLAF.